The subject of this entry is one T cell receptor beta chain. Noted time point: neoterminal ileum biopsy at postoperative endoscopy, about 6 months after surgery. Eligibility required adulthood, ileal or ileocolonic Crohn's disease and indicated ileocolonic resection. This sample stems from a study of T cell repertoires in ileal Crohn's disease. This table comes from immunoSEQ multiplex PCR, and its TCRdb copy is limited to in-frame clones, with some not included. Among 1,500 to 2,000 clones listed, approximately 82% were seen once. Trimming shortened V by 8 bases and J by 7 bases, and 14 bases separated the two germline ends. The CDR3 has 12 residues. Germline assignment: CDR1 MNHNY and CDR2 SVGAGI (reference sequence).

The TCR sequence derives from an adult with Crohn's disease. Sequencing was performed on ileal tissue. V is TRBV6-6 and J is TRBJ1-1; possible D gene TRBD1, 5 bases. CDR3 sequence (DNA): TGTGCCAGCTCCGAAGGGACTAGTGAAGCTTTCTTT. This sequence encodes CASSEGTSEAFF.